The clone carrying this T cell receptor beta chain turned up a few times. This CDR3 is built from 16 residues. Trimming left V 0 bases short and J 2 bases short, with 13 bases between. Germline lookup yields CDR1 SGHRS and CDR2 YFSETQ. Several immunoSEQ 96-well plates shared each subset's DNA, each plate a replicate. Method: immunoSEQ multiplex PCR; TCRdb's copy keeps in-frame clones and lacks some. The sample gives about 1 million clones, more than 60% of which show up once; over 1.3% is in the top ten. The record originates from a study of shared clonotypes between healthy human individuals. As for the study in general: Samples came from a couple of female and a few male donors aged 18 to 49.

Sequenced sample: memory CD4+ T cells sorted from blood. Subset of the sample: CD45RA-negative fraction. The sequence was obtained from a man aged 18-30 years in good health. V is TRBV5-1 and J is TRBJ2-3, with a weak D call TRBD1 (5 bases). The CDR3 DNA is TGCGCCAGCAGCTTGGGGAAGGGGTCTATCACAGATACGCAGTATTTT. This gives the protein CASSLGKGSITDTQYF.